The subject of this entry is one T cell receptor beta chain. The CDR3 spans 14 residues. Looked up from germline, CDR1 is SGHNT and CDR2 is YYREEE (reference sequence). V was trimmed by 4 bases and J by 3 bases, leaving 13 bases between them. These data come from a study of blood T cell repertoires in COVID-19. Authors' methods: Amplified reference gene primers provided the basis for estimating nucleated cell counts. Assay used: immunoSEQ multiplex PCR; TCRdb lists only in-frame clones, some missing. The V and J calls and clone size come from that table; D and trimming were worked out from the DNA. Altogether about 200,000 clones are present, 70% to 90% being singletons, with the ten largest covering 0.7% to 0.85%.

Sequencing was carried out using peripheral blood. The origin of this receptor is a woman between 65 and 79 years old with acute or convalescent COVID-19. V and J are TRBV5-4 and TRBJ2-5; D is perhaps TRBD2 (5 bases). The CDR3, as DNA: TGTGCCAGCAGCCGGGAACTTTACGAAGAGACCCAGTACTTC. Its protein is CASSRELYEETQYF.